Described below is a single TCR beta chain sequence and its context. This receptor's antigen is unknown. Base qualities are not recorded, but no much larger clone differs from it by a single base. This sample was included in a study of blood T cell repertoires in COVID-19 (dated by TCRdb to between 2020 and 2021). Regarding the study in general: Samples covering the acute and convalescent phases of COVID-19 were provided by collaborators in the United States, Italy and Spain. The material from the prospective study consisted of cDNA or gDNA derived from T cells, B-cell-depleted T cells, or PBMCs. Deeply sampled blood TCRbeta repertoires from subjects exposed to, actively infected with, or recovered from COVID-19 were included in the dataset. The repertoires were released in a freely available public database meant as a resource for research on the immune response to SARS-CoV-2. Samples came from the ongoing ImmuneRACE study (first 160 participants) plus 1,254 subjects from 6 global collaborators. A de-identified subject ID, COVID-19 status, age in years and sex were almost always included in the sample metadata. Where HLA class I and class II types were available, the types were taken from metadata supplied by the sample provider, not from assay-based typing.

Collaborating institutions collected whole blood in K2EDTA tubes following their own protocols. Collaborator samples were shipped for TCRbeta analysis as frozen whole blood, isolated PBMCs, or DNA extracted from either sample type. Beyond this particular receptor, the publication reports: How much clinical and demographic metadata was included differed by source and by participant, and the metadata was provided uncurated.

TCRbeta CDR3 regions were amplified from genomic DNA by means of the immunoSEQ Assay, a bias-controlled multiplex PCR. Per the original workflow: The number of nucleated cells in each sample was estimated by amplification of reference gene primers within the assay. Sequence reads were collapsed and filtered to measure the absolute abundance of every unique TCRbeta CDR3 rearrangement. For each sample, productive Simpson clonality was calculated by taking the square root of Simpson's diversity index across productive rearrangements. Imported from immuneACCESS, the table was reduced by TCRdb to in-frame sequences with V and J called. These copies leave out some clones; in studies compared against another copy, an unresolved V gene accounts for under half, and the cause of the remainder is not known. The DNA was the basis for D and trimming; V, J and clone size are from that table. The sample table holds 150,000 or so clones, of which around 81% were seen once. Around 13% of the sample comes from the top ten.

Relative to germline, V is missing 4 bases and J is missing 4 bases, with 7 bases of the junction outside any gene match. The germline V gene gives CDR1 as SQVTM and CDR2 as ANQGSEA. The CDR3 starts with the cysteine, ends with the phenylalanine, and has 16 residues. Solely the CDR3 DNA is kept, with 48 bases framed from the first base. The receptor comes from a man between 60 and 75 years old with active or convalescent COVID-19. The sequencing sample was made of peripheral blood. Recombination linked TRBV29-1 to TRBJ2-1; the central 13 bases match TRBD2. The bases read TGCAGCGTTGGGGGGACTAGCGGGACGGGATACAATGAGCAGTTCTTC. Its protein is CSVGGTSGTGYNEQFF.